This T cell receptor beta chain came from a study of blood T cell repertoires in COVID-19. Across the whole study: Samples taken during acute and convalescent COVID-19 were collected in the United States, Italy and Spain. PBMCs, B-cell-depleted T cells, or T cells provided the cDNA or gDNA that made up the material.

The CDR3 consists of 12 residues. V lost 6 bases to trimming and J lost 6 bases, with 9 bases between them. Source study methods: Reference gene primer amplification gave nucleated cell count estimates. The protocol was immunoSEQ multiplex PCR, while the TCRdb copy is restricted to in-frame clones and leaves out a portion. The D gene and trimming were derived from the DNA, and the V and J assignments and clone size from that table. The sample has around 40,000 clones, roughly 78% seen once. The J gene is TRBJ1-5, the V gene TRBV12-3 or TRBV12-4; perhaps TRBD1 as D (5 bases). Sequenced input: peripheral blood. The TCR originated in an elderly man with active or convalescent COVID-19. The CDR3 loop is CASRSGFQPQHF. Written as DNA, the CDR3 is TGTGCCAGCAGATCAGGGTTTCAGCCCCAGCATTTT.